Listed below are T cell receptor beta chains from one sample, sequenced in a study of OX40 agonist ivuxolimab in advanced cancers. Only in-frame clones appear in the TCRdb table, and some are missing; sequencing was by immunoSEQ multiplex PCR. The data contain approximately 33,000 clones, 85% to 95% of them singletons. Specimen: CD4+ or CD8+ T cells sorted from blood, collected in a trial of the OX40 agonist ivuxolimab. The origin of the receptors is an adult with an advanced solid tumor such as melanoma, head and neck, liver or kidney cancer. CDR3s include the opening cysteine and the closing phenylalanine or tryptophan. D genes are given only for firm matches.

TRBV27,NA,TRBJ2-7,CASRGTPAYEQYF
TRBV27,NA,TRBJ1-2,CASSSNYREWNYGYTF
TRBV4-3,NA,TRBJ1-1,CASSQTGTADTEAFF
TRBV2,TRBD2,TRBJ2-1,CASSGGTSDYNEQFF
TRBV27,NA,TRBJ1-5,CASSPGPWVNQPQHF
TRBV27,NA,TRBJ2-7,CASGRGYEQYF
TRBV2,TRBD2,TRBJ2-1,CASSEGTSDYNEQFF
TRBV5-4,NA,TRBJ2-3,CASTPYGGAADTQYF
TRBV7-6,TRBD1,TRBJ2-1,CASSETGDYNEQFF
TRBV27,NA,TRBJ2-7,CASIGSPYEQYF
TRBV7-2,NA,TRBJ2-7,CASSLAQGTYEQYF
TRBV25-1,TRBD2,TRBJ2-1,CASRSGRPYNEQFF
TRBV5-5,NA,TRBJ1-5,CASSLEGQPQHF
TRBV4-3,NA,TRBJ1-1,CASSPWTAGGTEAFF
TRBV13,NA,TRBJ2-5,CASSFKETQYF
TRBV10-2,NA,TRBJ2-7,CASSVSPPTSWFF
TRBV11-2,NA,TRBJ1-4,CASSTFGEKLFF
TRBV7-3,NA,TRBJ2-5,CASSLSGGETQYF
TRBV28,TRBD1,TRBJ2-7,CASSDREFSYEQYF
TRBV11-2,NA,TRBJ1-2,CASSLLSSYTF
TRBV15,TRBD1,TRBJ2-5,CATSRQGAGETQYF
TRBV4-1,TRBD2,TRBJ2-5,CASSQPGLAVLETQYF
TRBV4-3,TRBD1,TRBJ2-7,CASSHYAGTEVSYEQYF
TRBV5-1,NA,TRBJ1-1,CASSLREGNTEAFF
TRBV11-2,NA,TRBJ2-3,CASSLGDTQYF
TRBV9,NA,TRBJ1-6,CASSAYPQKPQGPTYNSPLHF
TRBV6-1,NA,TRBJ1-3,CASRAGLVSGNTIYF
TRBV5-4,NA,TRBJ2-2,CASSPGTGELFF
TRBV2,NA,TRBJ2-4,CASRPTDSFYSAKNIQYF
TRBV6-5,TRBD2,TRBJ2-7,CASSYGLAVYEQYF
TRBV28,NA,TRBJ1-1,CASINQGEYTEAFF
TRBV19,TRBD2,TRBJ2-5,CASSISSGGNQETQYF
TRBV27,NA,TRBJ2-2,CASSPREGIGELFF
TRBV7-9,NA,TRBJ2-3,CASSLGQRGTDTQYF
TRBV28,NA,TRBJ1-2,CASSLPAGRGYTF
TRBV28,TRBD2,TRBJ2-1,CASSLSSGGANEQFF
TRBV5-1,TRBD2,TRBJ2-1,CASSWHLAGGSYNEQFF
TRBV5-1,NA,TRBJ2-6,CASSRTDSGANVLTF
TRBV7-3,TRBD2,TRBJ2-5,CASSEGLAGEETQYF
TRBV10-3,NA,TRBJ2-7,CAIRQASGEQYF
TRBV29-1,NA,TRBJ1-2,CSGTATHGYTF
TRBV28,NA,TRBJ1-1,CASSPTGEPEAFF
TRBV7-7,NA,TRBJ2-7,CASSLGTQAHNEQYF
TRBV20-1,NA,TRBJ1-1,CSAWLNTEAFF
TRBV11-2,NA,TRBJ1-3,CASSLGLSGNTIYF
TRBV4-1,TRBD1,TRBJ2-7,CASSQGDRLDYEQYF
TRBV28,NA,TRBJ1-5,CASSPTGSNQPQHF
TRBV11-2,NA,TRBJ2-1,CASSPAKYEQFF
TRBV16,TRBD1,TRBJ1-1,CASSHPDRGAEAFF
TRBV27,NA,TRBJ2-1,CASSFGGFTYNEQFF
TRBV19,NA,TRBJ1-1,CASRVGSTEAFF
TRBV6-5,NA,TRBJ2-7,CASSLTGLTYEQYF
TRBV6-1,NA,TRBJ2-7,CASSEGRTYEQYF
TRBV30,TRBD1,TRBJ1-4,CAWTGQPNEKLFF
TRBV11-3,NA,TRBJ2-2,CASQQAPEELFF